This paragraph covers one T cell receptor beta chain sequence. The data originate from a study of blood T cell repertoires in COVID-19. The data were produced by immunoSEQ multiplex PCR, yet TCRdb's version contains in-frame clones alone and is incomplete. Of about 200,000 clones in the sample, 80% to 90% were seen once. There are 15 residues in the CDR3. With V trimmed by 10 bases and J by 11 bases, 17 bases remained unmatched. The germline CDR1 and CDR2 sequences are ENHRY and SYGVKD. V is TRBV10-3 and J is TRBJ2-1, with 10 positions matching TRBD1. The origin of this receptor is an older woman with active or convalescent COVID-19. Sequencing input: peripheral blood. Here the CDR3 DNA reads TGTGCCACACTAGGAGGGACAGGGGTTACAATGAAGCAGTTCTTC. This encodes CATLGGTGVTMKQFF.